The 25 T cell receptor beta chains reported below all come from one sample, sequenced in a study of control samples from healthy donors and cancer patients. The table came from immunoSEQ multiplex PCR; TCRdb's copy has only in-frame clones and leaves some out. The sample holds under 50,000 clones, more than 70% seen once. The material sequenced was PBMCs. These receptors were collected from a woman aged 60 to 75 with lung cancer.

The J gene is TRBJ1-4, the V gene TRBV28, with D possibly TRBD1 on 5 matching bases. V was cut by 7 bases and J by 10 bases, with 25 bases left in between. The length of the CDR3 is 16 residues. Germline V gene sequence: CDR1 MDHEN, CDR2 SYDVKM. The CDR3 reads CASTPYSGADDGKLFF. The CDR3 region has the DNA TGTGCCAGCACTCCTTACTCCGGGGCAGATGATGGAAAACTGTTTTTT.

V and J are TRBV6-5 and TRBJ1-2; D is ambiguous. Germline V CDR1 and CDR2: MNHEY, SVGAGI. The CDR3 runs to 12 residues. The V end was cut by 2 bases, the J end by 14 bases, with 15 bases between. CDR3 region: CASSYPGSAWTF. DNA for the CDR3: TGTGCCAGCAGTTACCCGGGATCCGCGTGGACCTTC.

The rearrangement joins TRBV28 to TRBJ2-6; TRBD1 matches 9 bases. Trimming at V came to 5 bases and at J to 1 base, leaving 18 bases not matched to a gene. The CDR3 extends over 21 amino acids. Germline-derived CDR1 and CDR2 are MDHEN and SYDVKM. The CDR3 bases are TGTGCCAGCAGTACACTCATCTCCGGGACAGGGAGGAGGTCTGGGGCCAACGTCCTGACTTTC. As protein: CASSTLISGTGRRSGANVLTF.

V usage is TRBV4-3 and J usage is TRBJ2-3; 8 bases align to TRBD2. With 1 base clipped from V and 5 bases from J, the junction kept 14 bases outside the gene matches. From germline, CDR1 is LGHNA and CDR2 YSLEER. CDR3 size: 18 residues. CDR3 residues: CASSQGRGGGSLQDTQYF. DNA for the CDR3: TGCGCCAGCAGCCAAGGCCGGGGGGGCGGGAGTCTTCAAGATACGCAGTATTTT.

This clone has more than one count but fewer than ten. The chain recombines TRBV5-1 with TRBJ2-1; 7 bases are shared with TRBD2. Germline loops: CDR1 SGHRS, CDR2 YFSETQ. V shed 4 bases and J 7 bases; nucleotides not matched to a gene: 14. The CDR3 extends over 16 amino acids. The CDR3 DNA reads TGCGCCAGCAGCCCCCTTACGGCGGGAGCGGGTAATGAGCAGTTCTTC. Translated: CASSPLTAGAGNEQFF.

This chain links TRBV19 with TRBJ1-2, with a possible D match to TRBD1 (6 bases). The CDR3 extends over 14 amino acids. CDR1 and CDR2 from the germline V gene are LNHDA and SQIVND (reference sequence). The V end was cut by 4 bases, the J end by 6 bases, with 15 bases between. Here the CDR3 reads CASSNRVGGDGYTF. The DNA of the CDR3 is TGTGCCAGTAGTAATAGGGTGGGGGGCGATGGCTACACCTTC.

The CDR3 coding sequence is TGCGCCAGCAGCCCCCACGGAGCGGGAGAGTCCTACGAGCAGTACTTC. It codes for CASSPHGAGESYEQYF. This chain links TRBV5-1 with TRBJ2-7; 8 positions agree with TRBD2. The ends lost 4 bases at V and 1 base at J; junction bases unmatched: 10. This CDR3 comprises 16 residues. Looked up from germline, CDR1 is SGHRS and CDR2 is YFSETQ.

The chain joins TRBV10-2 to TRBJ1-5; D unresolved. Germline CDR1 reads WSHSY; CDR2 reads SAAADI. Trimming removed 2 bases at V and 3 bases at J, with 8 bases between. The CDR3 runs to 14 residues. Here the CDR3 DNA reads TGCGCCAGCAGTGAGCGCAGTAACAATCAGCCCCAGCATTTT. Its translation is CASSERSNNQPQHF.

The chain employs TRBV5-1 and TRBJ1-1; 7 bases fit TRBD1. The CDR3 contains 14 residues. The germline CDR1 and CDR2 sequences are SGHRS and YFSETQ. After removal of 0 bases from V and 4 bases from J, the junction contained 3 bases not matched to a gene. The CDR3 here is CASSLGPGGTEAFF. The CDR3 DNA follows: TGCGCCAGCAGCTTGGGGCCAGGGGGCACTGAAGCTTTCTTT.

V usage is TRBV19 and J usage is TRBJ2-5; 10 bases agree with TRBD2. V shed 3 bases and J 1 base; nucleotides not matched to a gene: 8. This CDR3 contains 17 residues. Germline V CDR1 and CDR2: LNHDA, SQIVND (reference sequence). The CDR3, as DNA: TGTGCCAGTAGTATCCTCGGACTAGCGGAGACCCAAGAGACCCAGTACTTC. It translates to CASSILGLAETQETQYF.

This chain links TRBV19 with TRBJ1-5; 9 bases match TRBD1. With V trimmed by 2 bases and J by 4 bases, 3 bases remained unmatched. The germline V gene has CDR1 LNHDA and CDR2 SQIVND (reference sequence). The CDR3 is 15 amino acids. CDR3 in DNA: TGTGCCAGTAGTATAATCGGGACAGGGAATCAGCCCCAGCATTTT. It specifies CASSIIGTGNQPQHF. The complete variable domain, with remaining parts taken from reference TRBV19 and TRBJ1-5, reads DGGITQSPKYLFRKEGQNVTLSCEQNLNHDAMYWYRQDPGQGLRLIYYSQIVNDFQKGDIAEGYSVSREKKESFPLTVTSAQKNPTAFYLCASSIIGTGNQPQHFGDGTRLSIL.

The chain uses TRBV7-6 and TRBJ2-7; TRBD2 matches at 10 bases. Germline loops: CDR1 SGHVS, CDR2 FNYEAQ. This CDR3 contains 16 residues. Trimming removed 2 bases from V and 4 bases from J; junction bases left unmatched: 8. In DNA form, the CDR3 reads TGTGCCAGCAGCTTAAGGGCTAGCGGGAGTAGGTACGAGCAGTACTTC. This encodes CASSLRASGSRYEQYF.

The gene calls are TRBV6-5 and TRBJ2-7, with TRBD1 identical over 7 bases. Germline V gene data show CDR1 as MNHEY and CDR2 as SVGAGI. V lost 3 bases and J lost 2; bases outside the gene matches: 7. This CDR3 is built from 15 residues. The CDR3 loop reads CASSYQGDRAYEQYF. The CDR3 nucleotides read TGTGCCAGCAGTTATCAGGGGGACAGAGCCTACGAGCAGTACTTC.

The chain joins TRBV24-1 to TRBJ2-1; D might be TRBD1 (7 bases). The CDR3 contains 15 residues. Per germline, CDR1 KGHDR and CDR2 SFDVKD. Trimming shortened V by 1 base and J by 8 bases, and 14 bases separated the two germline ends. Here the CDR3 DNA reads TGTGCCACCAGTGATTTTGCGCAGGGGGAGGATGAGCAGTTCTTC. This gives the protein CATSDFAQGEDEQFF.

CDR3 nucleotides: TGTGCCAGCAGCTATTCACTGGACGAGCAGTACTTC. It encodes CASSYSLDEQYF. The chain couples TRBV14 to TRBJ2-7, with D uncertain. Trimming shortened V by 5 bases and J by 5 bases, and 10 bases separated the two germline ends. CDR3 size: 12 residues. Germline V gene sequence: CDR1 SGHDN, CDR2 FVKESK. Complete variable domain (other parts from reference TRBV14 and TRBJ2-7): EAGVTQFPSHSVIEKGQTVTLRCDPISGHDNLYWYRRVMGKEIKFLLHFVKESKQDESGMPNNRFLAERTGGTYSTLKVQPAELEDSGVYFCASSYSLDEQYFGPGTRLTVT.

The CDR3 protein is CASSRGQGEKLFF. The CDR3 bases are TGTGCCAGTAGTAGGGGACAGGGTGAAAAACTGTTTTTT. The V and J genes are TRBV19 and TRBJ1-4, with 9 bases fitting TRBD1. Looked up from germline, CDR1 is LNHDA and CDR2 is SQIVND (reference sequence). The ends lost 4 bases at V and 7 bases at J; junction bases unmatched: 1. This CDR3 spans 13 amino acids.

V is TRBV9 and J is TRBJ1-2, with D hard to call. Trimming shortened V by 0 bases and J by 4 bases, and 10 bases separated the two germline ends. Germline V gene lookup returns CDR1 SGDLS and CDR2 YYNGEE. This CDR3 spans 14 amino acids. In DNA, the CDR3 is TGTGCCAGCAGCGTAGGGCCGGTAATCTATGGCTACACCTTC. The encoded protein is CASSVGPVIYGYTF.

The V and J genes are TRBV5-1 and TRBJ2-7, with D unresolved. The V and J ends lost 0 bases and 3 bases respectively, with 7 bases between them. This CDR3 has 13 residues. Germline V lookup: CDR1 SGHRS, CDR2 YFSETQ. The DNA for the CDR3 is TGCGCCAGCAGCTTGGACGCCCTCTACGAGCAGTACTTC. It translates to CASSLDALYEQYF.

The CDR3 DNA sequence: TGTGCCAGCAGTCGACCGGGAGGGACTGAAGCTTTCTTT. Translation gives CASSRPGGTEAFF. The chain has TRBV6-2 or TRBV6-3 and TRBJ1-1, with D hard to call. The CDR3 covers 13 residues. Germline V gives CDR1 MNHEY, CDR2 SVGEGT. V lost 5 bases to trimming and J lost 5 bases, with 12 bases between them.

The rearrangement uses TRBV9 and TRBJ2-4; D uncertain. Germline V CDR1 and CDR2: SGDLS, YYNGEE. The CDR3 contains 14 residues. Trimming removed 0 bases at V and 8 bases at J, with 12 bases between. CDR3: CASSVEVSQDIQYF. CDR3 coding DNA: TGTGCCAGCAGCGTAGAGGTCTCCCAAGACATTCAGTACTTC.

This chain joins TRBV5-5 and TRBJ1-1, with TRBD1 matching over 7 bases. CDR3 length equals 14 residues. The V segment lost 1 base and the J segment 4 bases; nucleotides outside the gene matches: 4. Germline-derived CDR1 and CDR2 are SGHKS and YYEKEE (reference sequence). In DNA form, the CDR3 reads TGTGCCAGCAGCTTGAGGGGGCCGAGCACTGAAGCTTTCTTT. Its translation: CASSLRGPSTEAFF. Together with reference TRBV5-5 and TRBJ1-1, the CDR3 gives the full variable domain: DAGVTQSPTHLIKTRGQQVTLRCSPISGHKSVSWYQQVLGQGPQFIFQYYEKEERGRGNFPDRFSARQFPNYSSELNVNALLLGDSALYLCASSLRGPSTEAFFGQGTRLTVV.

In this sample, this clone turned up a few times. V gene TRBV30 combines with J gene TRBJ1-2; D is perhaps TRBD1 (6 bases). The V gene's germline CDR1 is GTSNPN and CDR2 SVGIG (reference sequence). Trimming took off 3 bases at V and 4 bases at J, with 9 bases between the two ends. The CDR3 loop spans 12 amino acids. The CDR3 protein is CAWSNRAYGYTF. In nucleotides, the CDR3 is TGTGCCTGGAGCAACAGGGCCTATGGCTACACCTTC.

The J gene is TRBJ1-2, the V gene TRBV12-3 or TRBV12-4; 8 nucleotides align to TRBD1. Trimming took 7 bases from V and 7 from J; bases not matched to a gene: 8. This CDR3 is 13 amino acids long. The CDR3 region is CASNFGQGGGYTF. The CDR3 DNA reads TGTGCCAGCAACTTTGGACAGGGAGGTGGCTACACCTTC.

The chain couples TRBV24-1 to TRBJ2-2, with 8 bases aligning to TRBD1. The V gene's germline CDR1 is KGHDR and CDR2 SFDVKD. V lost 6 bases and J lost 6; bases outside the gene matches: 11. CDR3 length: 16 residues. The chain's CDR3 is CATSSSGQGTPGELFF. The CDR3 nucleotides are TGTGCCACCAGTTCCTCAGGACAGGGTACGCCCGGGGAGCTGTTTTTT.

V usage is TRBV30 and J usage is TRBJ2-7; TRBD2 matches 8 bases. From germline, CDR1 is GTSNPN and CDR2 SVGIG (reference sequence). J gave up 4 bases and V 7 bases, and 9 bases lay outside the gene matches. The CDR3 extends over 13 amino acids. CDR3 sequence (DNA): TGTGCCTCATTACTAGCGGACACATACGAGCAGTACTTC. Its protein is CASLLADTYEQYF. The whole variable domain, filled in from reference TRBV30 and TRBJ2-7, reads SQTIHQWPATLVQPVGSPLSLECTVEGTSNPNLYWYRQAAGRGLQLLFYSVGIGQISSEVPQNLSASRPQDRQFILSSKKLLLSDSGFYLCASLLADTYEQYFGPGTRLTVT.